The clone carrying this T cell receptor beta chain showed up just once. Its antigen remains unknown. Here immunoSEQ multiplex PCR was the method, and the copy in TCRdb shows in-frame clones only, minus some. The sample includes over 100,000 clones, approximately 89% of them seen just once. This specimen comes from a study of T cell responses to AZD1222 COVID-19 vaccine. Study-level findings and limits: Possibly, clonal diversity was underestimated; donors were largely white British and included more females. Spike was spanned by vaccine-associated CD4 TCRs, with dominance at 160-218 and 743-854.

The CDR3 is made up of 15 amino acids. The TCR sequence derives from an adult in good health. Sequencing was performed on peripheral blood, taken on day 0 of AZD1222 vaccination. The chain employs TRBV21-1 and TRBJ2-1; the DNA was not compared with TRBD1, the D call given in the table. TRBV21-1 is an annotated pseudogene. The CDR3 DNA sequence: TGTGCCAGCAGCAGGGGGCATCGCTCCTACAATGAGCAGTTCTTC. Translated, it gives CASSRGHRSYNEQFF.